The 20 T cell receptor beta chains below come from one sample, sequenced in a study of monozygotic twins with inflammatory bowel disease. TCRdb re-called the 5' RACE reads and gives one entry per CDR3 protein, without DNA. The table gives 70,000 to 95,000 distinct CDR3 sequences; the top ten clones make up approximately 7% of it. The specimen was blood. These receptors originate from a human donor with ulcerative colitis or Crohn's disease, or a healthy co-twin of an affected twin (not recorded which).

V gene TRBV7-6 combines with J gene TRBJ1-3. Looked up from germline, CDR1 is SGHVS and CDR2 is FNYEAQ. The CDR3 runs 15 residues. CDR3 residues: CASSLVSPPRNTIYF.

This chain connects TRBV12-3 or TRBV12-4 to TRBJ2-7; TCRdb outputs TRBD1, but without DNA this stays unchecked. The CDR3 runs to 12 residues. CDR3 protein: CASSLTRDEQYF.

The chain is built from TRBV19 and TRBJ1-2; the TCRdb call, TRBD1, lacks DNA for checking. The CDR3 consists of 14 residues. In germline, CDR1 is LNHDA, CDR2 SQIVND (reference sequence). This CDR3 is CASRQGPSNYGYTF.

This sequence joins TRBV20-1 and TRBJ2-3; TCRdb indicates TRBD1, and absent DNA this call remains unverified. CDR3 length: 15 residues. Germline V lookup: CDR1 DFQATT, CDR2 SNEGSKA (reference sequence). The CDR3 protein is CSANVGTGGPDTQYF.

V usage is TRBV7-2 and J usage is TRBJ1-1; TCRdb selects TRBD1, and the lack of DNA leaves this call unchecked. Germline lookup yields CDR1 SGHTA and CDR2 FQGNSA. This CDR3 comprises 14 residues. The CDR3 loop reads CASSTDRGSTEAFF.

The chain combines TRBV10-3 with TRBJ2-7; the TCRdb call, TRBD1, lacks DNA for checking. Germline CDR1 and CDR2: ENHRY and SYGVKD. CDR3 length equals 13 residues. CDR3 residues: CAISPPGGDEQYF.

V gene TRBV5-1 combines with J gene TRBJ2-1; TCRdb lists TRBD1, though no DNA is available to test this call. The CDR3 is 15 amino acids. Germline V gives CDR1 SGHRS, CDR2 YFSETQ. CDR3 sequence reads: CASSFGAGTYNEQFF.

This chain links TRBV7-9 with TRBJ1-6. CDR3 size: 14 residues. Germline CDR1 is SEHNR and CDR2 is FQNEAQ (reference sequence). This CDR3 is CASSSEQYNSPLHF. The full variable domain, rest sourced from reference TRBV7-9 and TRBJ1-6, is DTGVSQNPRHKITKRGQNVTFRCDPISEHNRLYWYRQTLGQGPEFLTYFQNEAQLEKSRLLSDRFSAERPKGSFSTLEIQRTEQGDSAMYLCASSSEQYNSPLHFGNGTRLTVT.

This chain links TRBV29-1 with TRBJ1-1; TCRdb indicates TRBD1, and absent DNA this call remains unverified. Germline assignment: CDR1 SQVTM and CDR2 ANQGSEA. CDR3 length: 13 amino acids. The CDR3 loop reads CSAWDTLNTEAFF.

The rearrangement uses TRBV28 and TRBJ2-2; TCRdb proposes TRBD1, but this gene call is untestable without DNA. Germline CDR1 reads MDHEN; CDR2 reads SYDVKM. The CDR3 loop spans 16 amino acids. CDR3 residues: CASSQGAEKYTGELFF.

The chain has TRBV12-3 or TRBV12-4 and TRBJ2-2; no DNA is available, so the TRBD2 call from TCRdb remains unchecked. CDR3 length: 16 residues. The CDR3 sequence: CASSLGTSGGPGELFF.

The V and J genes are TRBV5-1 and TRBJ2-1; the D call from TCRdb, TRBD1, cannot be confirmed without DNA. Germline CDR1 SGHRS, CDR2 YFSETQ. The CDR3 totals 16 residues. The CDR3: CASSRDRGRGYNEQFF.

This sequence joins TRBV7-9 and TRBJ2-2; TCRdb outputs TRBD1, but without DNA this stays unchecked. CDR1 is SEHNR, CDR2 FQNEAQ, per germline (reference sequence). The CDR3 has 15 amino acids. CDR3 loop: CASSPIRGRTGELFF.

The chain joins TRBV6-1 to TRBJ2-3. Germline-derived CDR1 and CDR2 are MNHNS and SASEGT. The CDR3 contains 11 residues. The CDR3: CASSERDTQYF.

V usage is TRBV7-8 and J usage is TRBJ2-3; the D call of TRBD2 rests on TCRdb alone, since no DNA is present to check it. The germline V gene encodes CDR1 SGHVS and CDR2 FQNEAQ. CDR3 size: 16 residues. The CDR3 here is CASSLTTSGLTDTQYF.

V gene TRBV2 combines with J gene TRBJ2-2; without DNA, the TCRdb call of TRBD1 cannot be checked. The CDR3 loop spans 18 amino acids. Germline CDR1 and CDR2: SNHLY and FYNNEI. This chain's CDR3 is CASSGPGQGERNTGELFF.

The chain carries TRBV3-1 and TRBJ2-4; there is no DNA to check the TCRdb D call of TRBD1. This CDR3 has 15 amino acids. Germline V CDR1 and CDR2: LGHDT, YNNKEL (reference sequence). CDR3 loop: CASSHTGADKNIQYF. Drawing the rest from reference TRBV3-1 and TRBJ2-4, the complete variable domain is DTAVSQTPKYLVTQMGNDKSIKCEQNLGHDTMYWYKQDSKKFLKIMFSYNNKELIINETVPNRFSPKSPDKAHLNLHINSLELGDSAVYFCASSHTGADKNIQYFGAGTRLSVL.

The chain has TRBV20-1 and TRBJ2-5; TCRdb returns TRBD1, unconfirmable since there is no DNA. CDR3 length: 17 residues. CDR1 is DFQATT and CDR2 is SNEGSKA in the germline V gene (reference sequence). The CDR3 loop reads CSASLGSRDRGAETQYF.

The chain combines TRBV29-1 with TRBJ1-1; the TCRdb D gene call, TRBD1, has no DNA to confirm it. The CDR3 has 14 residues. Germline V gene lookup returns CDR1 SQVTM and CDR2 ANQGSEA. The CDR3 spells CSARMTGGFTEAFF.

The chain has TRBV18 and TRBJ2-2; with no DNA, the TCRdb D assignment of TRBD1 cannot be verified. The CDR3 length is 16 residues. Looked up from germline, CDR1 is KGHSH and CDR2 is LQKENI. CDR3 protein: CASSPATGRNTGELFF.